This paragraph covers one T cell receptor (beta chain) sequence. The entry originates in a study of Ad26.COV2.S vaccination and SARS-CoV-2 variants. The CDR3 spans 13 residues. Unmatched junction bases numbered 4, after V lost 6 bases and J lost 2 bases. Germline CDR1 and CDR2: SQVTM and ANQGSEA. The treatment denotes: some 19 received Ad26.COV2.S at low or high dose, single or two shots; 5 received placebo; per-sample allocation not given. All samples were drawn on day 63, counting from the first vaccine or placebo injection. An Ad26 vector that expressed Wuhan-strain SARS-CoV-2 spike constituted the vaccine. Produced via immunoSEQ multiplex PCR; TCRdb's table is partial and in-frame only. The data contain fewer than 400,000 clones, 70% to 90% of them seen just once; the ten biggest clones take up 2% to 2.5%.

This specimen was peripheral blood, taken in a trial of Ad26.COV2.S vaccine versus placebo. V usage is TRBV29-1 and J usage is TRBJ2-4; 7 bases line up with TRBD1. The TCR comes from a person aged 18 to 59 who received the Ad26.COV2.S COVID-19 vaccine or a placebo. CDR3 sequence (DNA): TGCAGCGTCGAGACAGGGCCCAAAAACATTCAGTACTTC. It codes for CSVETGPKNIQYF.